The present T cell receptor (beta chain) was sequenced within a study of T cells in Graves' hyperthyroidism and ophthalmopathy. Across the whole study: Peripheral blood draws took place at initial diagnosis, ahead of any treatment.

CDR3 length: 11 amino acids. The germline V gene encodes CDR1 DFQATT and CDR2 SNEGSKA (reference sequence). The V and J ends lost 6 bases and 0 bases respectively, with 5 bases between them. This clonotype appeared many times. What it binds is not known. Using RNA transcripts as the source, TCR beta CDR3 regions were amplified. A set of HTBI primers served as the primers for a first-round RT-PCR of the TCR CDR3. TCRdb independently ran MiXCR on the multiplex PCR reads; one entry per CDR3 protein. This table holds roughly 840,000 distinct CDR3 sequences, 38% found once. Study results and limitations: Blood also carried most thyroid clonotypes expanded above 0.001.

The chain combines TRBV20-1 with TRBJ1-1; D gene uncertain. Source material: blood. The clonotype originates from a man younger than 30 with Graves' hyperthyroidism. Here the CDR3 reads CSALVNTEAFF. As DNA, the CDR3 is TGCAGTGCCCTGGTGAACACTGAAGCTTTCTTT.